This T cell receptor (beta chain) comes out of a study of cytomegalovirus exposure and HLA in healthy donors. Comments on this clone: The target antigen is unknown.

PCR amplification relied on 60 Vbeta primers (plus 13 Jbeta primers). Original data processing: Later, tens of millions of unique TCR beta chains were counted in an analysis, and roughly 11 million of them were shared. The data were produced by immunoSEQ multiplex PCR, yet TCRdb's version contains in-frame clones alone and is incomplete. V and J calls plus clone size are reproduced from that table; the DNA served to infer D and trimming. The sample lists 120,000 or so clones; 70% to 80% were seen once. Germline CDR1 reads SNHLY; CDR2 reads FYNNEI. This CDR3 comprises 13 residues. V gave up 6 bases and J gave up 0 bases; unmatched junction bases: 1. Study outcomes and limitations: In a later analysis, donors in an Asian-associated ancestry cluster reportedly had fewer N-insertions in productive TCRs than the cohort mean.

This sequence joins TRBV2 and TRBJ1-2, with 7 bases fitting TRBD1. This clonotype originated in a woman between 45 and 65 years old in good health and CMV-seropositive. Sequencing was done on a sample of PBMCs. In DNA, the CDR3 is TGTGCCAGCAGAGGACAGGCTAACTATGGCTACACCTTC. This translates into CASRGQANYGYTF.